This T cell receptor (beta chain) was documented in a study of T cell responses to AZD1222 COVID-19 vaccine. Whole-study findings and limits: Baseline antibody screening turned up just six seropositive AZD1222 recipients. Donors were chiefly white British, with a greater number of females, and clonal diversity was perhaps underestimated. Every sample of the repertoires postdated the peak T cell response.

V was pared by 4 bases and J by 0 bases, with 5 bases of the junction left unmatched. The CDR3 loop spans 15 amino acids. Per the germline V gene, CDR1 is SGHTS and CDR2 is YDEGEE. On this clone itself: Its antigen is as yet unknown.

Method: immunoSEQ multiplex PCR; TCRdb's copy keeps in-frame clones and lacks some. The table lists fewer than 200,000 clones, 88% of them singletons. Timing groups of about 4 and about 12 weeks for second doses were pooled. The chain combines TRBV5-8 with TRBJ2-5; 8 bases map to TRBD1. The source is an adult who received the AZD1222 COVID-19 vaccine. The specimen comprised peripheral blood, sampled 28 days after the second AZD1222 dose. CDR3 amino acids: CASSLGQVYQETQYF. CDR3 nucleotides: TGTGCCAGCAGCCTGGGACAGGTGTACCAAGAGACCCAGTACTTC. The complete variable domain, with remaining parts taken from reference TRBV5-8 and TRBJ2-5, reads EAGVTQSPTHLIKTRGQQATLRCSPISGHTSVYWYQQALGLGLQFLLWYDEGEERNRGNFPPRFSGRQFPNYSSELNVNALELEDSALYLCASSLGQVYQETQYFGPGTRLLVL.